The rows below give T cell receptor beta chains drawn from one sample of a study of shared clonotypes between healthy human individuals. Profiled with immunoSEQ multiplex PCR; TCRdb holds only in-frame clones, not every one. The data show some 500,000 clones, around 77% seen once. The specimen sequenced was PBMCs. The receptor set was obtained from a woman in her 40s in good health. Some clones in this sample may be carry-over from other donors' samples. Both conserved end residues are trimmed from each CDR3.

V: TRBV7-9
J: TRBJ2-3
CDR3: ASSLPLGAEDTQY

V: TRBV7-9
J: TRBJ2-2
CDR3: ASSPGQGSFSNTGELF

V: TRBV19
J: TRBJ1-5
CDR3: ASSIDRNNQPQH

V: TRBV18
J: TRBJ1-2
CDR3: ASARDSDGYT

V: TRBV5-4
J: TRBJ2-1
CDR3: ASSLSTSGSYNEQF

V: TRBV4-1
J: TRBJ2-6
CDR3: ASSQGGANVLT

V: TRBV28
J: TRBJ2-2
CDR3: ASSSYKVQLF

V: TRBV7-3
J: TRBJ2-7
CDR3: ASSPRGSGSHEQY

V: TRBV27
J: TRBJ2-3
CDR3: ASSLRGQGLGTDTQY

V: TRBV4-2
J: TRBJ1-1
CDR3: ASSQQDRENTEAF

V: TRBV1
J: -
CDR3: TSSPQGTPPEQY

V: TRBV27
J: TRBJ2-2
CDR3: ASGGTGGAGELF

V: TRBV11-2
J: TRBJ1-1
CDR3: ASSLDRGIGNTEAF

V: TRBV7-8
J: TRBJ2-5
CDR3: ASSLGLAGVQETQY

V: TRBV14
J: TRBJ1-2
CDR3: ASSQAAGRAENYGYT

V: TRBV7-8
J: TRBJ2-7
CDR3: ASSLDDSWDPYEQY

V: TRBV5-1
J: TRBJ2-2
CDR3: ASSSLGGQPNTGELF

V: TRBV30
J: TRBJ1-5
CDR3: AWGILPNQPQH

V: TRBV7-9
J: TRBJ2-1
CDR3: ASSSRAAEF

V: TRBV11-3
J: TRBJ2-1
CDR3: ASSEGGGLSNEQF

V: TRBV2
J: TRBJ2-6
CDR3: ASSETPIGTDYSGANVLT

V: TRBV18
J: TRBJ2-5
CDR3: ASSPPDGTQY

V: TRBV2
J: TRBJ2-2
CDR3: ASRTGTSETGELF

V: TRBV11-2
J: TRBJ1-5
CDR3: ASSFDQGRQPQH

V: TRBV28
J: TRBJ2-3
CDR3: ASSFGSGYTDTQY

V: TRBV30
J: TRBJ1-2
CDR3: AWSVGGDYGYT

V: TRBV28
J: TRBJ1-4
CDR3: AIAAGATNEKLF

V: TRBV7-9
J: TRBJ1-4
CDR3: ASSKGQGWDEKLF

V: TRBV4-3
J: TRBJ2-1
CDR3: ASSQGSTGLAGGNEQF

V: TRBV14
J: TRBJ2-7
CDR3: ASRAGTGAYEQY

V: TRBV7-8
J: TRBJ1-2
CDR3: ASSLGLARAGYGYT

V: TRBV5-1
J: TRBJ2-2
CDR3: ASQLQTNRGAGELF

V: TRBV6-5
J: TRBJ1-1
CDR3: ASSGTDGAEAF

V: TRBV7-9
J: TRBJ2-7
CDR3: ASSLVRGFDEQY

V: TRBV28
J: TRBJ1-2
CDR3: ASSLQGGNGYT

V: TRBV30
J: TRBJ1-2
CDR3: AWSVGQGYT

V: TRBV27
J: TRBJ2-2
CDR3: ASSGLGANTGELF

V: TRBV28
J: TRBJ2-3
CDR3: ASSFWGSNTDTQY

V: TRBV19
J: TRBJ2-7
CDR3: ASKPGPSGYEQY

V: TRBV5-4
J: TRBJ2-7
CDR3: ASSLPREDEQY